This T cell receptor beta chain was sequenced during a study of cytomegalovirus exposure and HLA in healthy donors. Study-level points and caveats: Under in vitro conditions, a few CMV-associated chains were confirmed as specific for CMV antigens. Immune exposure data for these donors was limited to CMV serostatus. Productive status was seen about 90% or about 30% of the time for most TCR beta V segments in an earlier analysis.

Primers: 60 Vbeta forward and 13 Jbeta reverse. As handled by the study authors: In a later analysis, of some 80 million unique beta chains, around 11 million appeared in at least two donors. Generated by immunoSEQ multiplex PCR, the TCRdb table keeps only in-frame clones and is missing some. Clone size and the V and J calls come from that table; the DNA yielded D and trimming. The sample lists about 180,000 clones; 82% were seen once. Between the trimmed V and J ends, which lost 4 bases and 0 bases, there was a span of 11 bases. The CDR3 has 14 residues. The V gene's germline CDR1 is SGDLS and CDR2 YYNGEE. Worth noting for this clone: What it recognizes is unknown.

The chain joins TRBV9 to TRBJ2-7; a possible D gene is TRBD2 (5 bases). The clonotype originates from a man aged 35 to 55 in good health and CMV-seronegative. Sequencing input: PBMCs. The CDR3 coding sequence is TGTGCCAGCAGCCCCTCAGGAGGCTCCTACGAGCAGTACTTC. Translated, it gives CASSPSGGSYEQYF.